This T cell receptor (beta chain) appears in the sequencing data of a study of Ad26.COV2.S vaccination and SARS-CoV-2 variants. Overall study: Into the muscle, Ad26.COV2.S was dosed once or twice, 56 days apart.

Libraries were prepared by immunoSEQ multiplex PCR; TCRdb keeps only in-frame clonotypes and omits some of them. The sample includes roughly 320,000 clones, about nine tenths of them seen just once. CDR3 length equals 13 residues. The V and J ends lost 3 bases and 15 bases, in that order; junction bases with no gene match: 6. Germline CDR1 reads KGHDR; CDR2 reads SFDVKD. Concerning this clone: Its matching antigen is unknown.

Overall study results and limits: Comparable non-spike TCR breadth was observed in vaccine and placebo recipients.

The treatment denotes: 15 to 20 received Ad26.COV2.S at low or high dose, single or two shots; 5 received placebo; per-sample allocation not given. Following the first vaccine or placebo injection, samples were taken on day 63. The sequenced sample was peripheral blood, obtained in a trial of Ad26.COV2.S vaccine versus placebo. The sequence was obtained from a person between 18 and 65 years old who received the Ad26.COV2.S COVID-19 vaccine or a placebo. This sequence joins TRBV24-1 and TRBJ2-1; 11 nucleotides align to TRBD1. The CDR3 spells CATSDAGQGAWFF. In nucleotides, the CDR3 is TGTGCCACCAGTGATGCTGGACAGGGGGCTTGGTTCTTC.